The 5 T cell receptor beta chains in this list originate from one sample, sequenced in a study of T cell repertoires in cytomegalovirus infection. TCRdb re-called the reads through MiXCR, storing one row per CDR3 protein. The sample lists under 200,000 distinct CDR3 sequences, 9.5% occurring once. Sequenced sample: PBMCs. These receptors originate from a human donor in good health (CMV status not recorded). Some clones in this sample may be carry-over from other donors' samples.

The CDR3 DNA reads TGCAGTGCTATGATTTGGGTTGGGGGCGAGGAGACCCAGTACTTC. It yields the protein CSAMIWVGGEETQYF. The chain is built from TRBV20-1 and TRBJ2-5; tentative D call: TRBD1 (6 bases). Germline CDR1 DFQATT, CDR2 SNEGSKA (reference sequence). V lost 4 bases to trimming and J lost 5 bases, with 20 bases between them. CDR3 length equals 15 residues.

This clonotype has a count of ten or more. The chain links TRBV7-2 to TRBJ2-7; 9 nucleotides line up with TRBD2. Germline-derived CDR1 and CDR2 are SGHTA and FQGNSA. The CDR3 runs 16 residues. V lost 6 bases, J lost 6 bases, and 15 bases stayed unmatched. CDR3 sequence reads: CASSSWGGGGAVEQYF. The CDR3 region has the DNA TGTGCCAGCAGTTCCTGGGGTGGCGGGGGGGCTGTCGAGCAGTACTTC.

This clonotype has a count of ten or more. The rearrangement uses TRBV7-2 and TRBJ1-2; a possible D gene is TRBD1 (5 bases). CDR1 and CDR2 (germline): SGHTA, FQGNSA. Trimming shortened V by 3 bases and J by 4 bases, and 9 bases separated the two germline ends. This CDR3 has 13 residues. The CDR3, as DNA: TGTGCCAGCAGCTTCACAAGGGGCTATGGCTACACCTTC. It yields the protein CASSFTRGYGYTF.

This clonotype appeared many times. This sequence joins TRBV10-3 and TRBJ1-1; 7 positions match TRBD1. The CDR3 is 15 amino acids. V trimming: 3 bases; J trimming: 1 base; junction bases outside the gene matches: 5. CDR1 is ENHRY, CDR2 SYGVKD, per germline. The CDR3 sequence is CAISDLGTANTEAFF. The CDR3 DNA reads as TGTGCCATCAGTGACTTAGGGACAGCGAACACTGAAGCTTTCTTT.

This clonotype appeared many times. The rearrangement joins TRBV7-2 to TRBJ2-7; 15 bases align to TRBD2. The CDR3 contains 17 residues. After removal of 3 bases from V and 0 bases from J, the junction contained 3 bases not matched to a gene. Per germline, CDR1 SGHTA and CDR2 FQGNSA. The chain's CDR3 is CASSFGLAGGPSYEQYF. The CDR3 coding sequence is TGTGCCAGCAGCTTCGGACTAGCGGGAGGGCCCTCCTACGAGCAGTACTTC. Complete variable domain (other parts from reference TRBV7-2 and TRBJ2-7): GAGVSQSPSNKVTEKGKDVELRCDPISGHTALYWYRQSLGQGLEFLIYFQGNSAPDKSGLPSDRFSAERTGGSVSTLTIQRTQQEDSAVYLCASSFGLAGGPSYEQYFGPGTRLTVT.